Given below is one TCR beta chain in context. The data stem from a study of PD-L1 blockade in urothelial cancer. Study-wide context: Men with urothelial cancer arising in the bladder made up most of the roughly 29 patients. Median T cell yield from blood was over 120,000. Previous chemotherapy exposure amounted to 0 to 3 regimens for patients.

Every PCR was spiked with synthetic TCR analog templates. Clones were sequenced by immunoSEQ multiplex PCR, and TCRdb holds only the in-frame ones, with some missing. The table records about 36,000 clones, about 80% of them present only once. The V segment lost 4 bases and the J segment 4 bases; nucleotides outside the gene matches: 6. The CDR3 contains 14 residues. Germline V gene sequence: CDR1 LGHNA, CDR2 YSLEER. Noted time point: peripheral blood 6 weeks after treatment start. The receptor's source is a man in his forties or fifties with urothelial cancer. This chain connects TRBV4-3 to TRBJ1-1, with TRBD1 matching 7 bases. The input for sequencing was PBMCs, taken around atezolizumab (anti-PD-L1) treatment. The CDR3 is CASSRGQARTEAFF. The CDR3 DNA is TGCGCCAGCAGCCGAGGACAGGCGCGCACTGAAGCTTTCTTT.